Listed below are T cell receptor beta chains from one sample, sequenced in a study of blood T cell repertoires in COVID-19. Here immunoSEQ multiplex PCR was the method, and the copy in TCRdb shows in-frame clones only, minus some. The sample consists of 60,000 to 65,000 clones, around four fifths of them appearing once. Sequenced input: peripheral blood. The receptor set was obtained from a woman older than 75 with active or convalescent COVID-19. CDR3s include the opening cysteine and the closing phenylalanine or tryptophan.

>TRBV6-5|TRBJ1-1
CASSYLWGGKNTEAFF
>TRBV5-6|TRBJ2-1
CASTLGDRYNEQFF
>TRBV7-8|TRBJ2-1
CASSSLSGYSYNEQFF
>TRBV18|TRBJ2-7
CASSGDGYEQYF
>TRBV6-6|TRBJ2-3
CASSYSTSGGTDTQYF
>TRBV7-9|TRBJ2-3
CASSLRWEDTQYF
>TRBV7-2|TRBJ1-1
CASSRTGGSRAFF
>TRBV7-2|TRBJ1-2
CASSLDRGRGYTF
>TRBV20-1|TRBJ2-7
CSKGTAYEQYF
>TRBV4-1|TRBJ2-5
CASSQVQTGRQETQYF
>TRBV12-3/TRBV12-4|TRBJ1-2
CASSLGSGYTF
>TRBV5-4|TRBJ1-4
CASSFSGSREKLFF
>TRBV4-2|TRBJ2-3
CASSQDSLAGGRDTQYF
>TRBV2|TRBJ1-5
CASSTQGRDQPQHF
>TRBV5-1|TRBJ1-1
CASSGLQGNTEAFF
>TRBV18|TRBJ2-1
CASSYRESNEQFF
>TRBV5-4|TRBJ2-1
CASSFWLAGFNEQFF
>TRBV5-4|TRBJ1-3
CASSPGQGSSLYSGNTIYF
>TRBV6-1|TRBJ2-5
CASSPEGDQETQYF
>TRBV19|TRBJ2-7
CASNSRQGAYEQYF
>TRBV28|TRBJ1-6
CASGVWTGRGSPLHF
>TRBV25-1|TRBJ1-6
CASSAFREAGNSPLHF
>TRBV19|TRBJ2-4
CASSTPGGENIQYF
>TRBV5-1|TRBJ1-4
CASSSDREVEKLFF
>TRBV19|TRBJ2-4
CASSISGGNDKNIQYF
>TRBV2|TRBJ2-7
CASSEVSSYSYEQYF
>TRBV19|TRBJ1-1
CASSTGRPEAFF
>TRBV7-9|TRBJ1-2
CASSQINYGYTF
>TRBV5-4|TRBJ1-6
CASSLPMKGQNNSPLHF
>TRBV11-3|TRBJ2-7
CASSYGYEQYF
>TRBV5-6|TRBJ1-2
CASSLVVRTYGYTF
>TRBV19|TRBJ1-6
CASSTGGGHNSPLHF
>TRBV7-2|TRBJ1-3
CASSLGLSGNTIYF
>TRBV5-6|TRBJ1-4
CASSLKGKRDEKLFF
>TRBV28|TRBJ1-1
CASSLFGQGDTEAFF